This TCR beta chain was sequenced during a study of early T cells in non-severe SARS-CoV-2 infection. Study information: Sequencing used unsorted whole-blood bulk RNA, so chains lack pairing.

Study-wide results and limits: Matching with VDJdb favored anti-spike CD8 responses (missing private and CD4 specificities).

The germline V gene encodes CDR1 SGDLS and CDR2 YYNGEE. This CDR3 is built from 16 residues. V dropped 4 bases and J dropped 0 bases, with 14 bases sitting between them. Individual cDNA molecules received unique molecular identifiers during library preparation. TCRdb re-called the 5' RACE reads through MiXCR, storing one row per CDR3 protein. This sample carries around 48,000 distinct CDR3 sequences, less than 15% of them seen once, and the ten largest clones take roughly 10%. Only a few counts were recorded for this clonotype. Its antigen remains unidentified. V and J are TRBV9 and TRBJ1-3; no clear D gene. This clonotype was sampled from an adult who was a healthcare worker with PCR-confirmed SARS-CoV-2 infection or an uninfected control (not recorded which). Sequenced sample: whole blood. CDR3 protein: CASSLTTGHSGNTIYF. Written as DNA, the CDR3 is TGTGCCAGCAGCTTGACGACTGGGCACTCTGGAAACACCATATATTTT.